The present TCR beta chain was sequenced within a study of OX40 agonist ivuxolimab in advanced cancers. In the study overall: Dose-escalation cases comprised hepatocellular carcinoma, melanoma, renal cell or head and neck cancer.

Method: immunoSEQ multiplex PCR; TCRdb's copy keeps in-frame clones and lacks some. Of around 60,000 clones listed, around 89% were seen once; the top ten hold 18%. CDR3 size: 12 residues. The germline V gene encodes CDR1 MDHEN and CDR2 SYDVKM. V was clipped by 6 bases and J by 10 bases, with 13 bases between them. This TCR came from an adult with an advanced solid tumor such as melanoma, head and neck, liver or kidney cancer. Specimen: CD4+ or CD8+ T cells sorted from blood, collected in a trial of the OX40 agonist ivuxolimab. The chain joins TRBV28 to TRBJ2-1; possibly TRBD1 or TRBD2 for D (5 bases each). CDR3 nucleotides: TGTGCCAGCAGCTTTGGGACCAGGGAGCAGTTCTTC. Translating it yields CASSFGTREQFF.